This is a list of T cell receptor beta chains from one sample in a study of identifying expanded T cells in peripheral blood. Some clones are missing from TCRdb's copy, which holds only in-frame ones; the method was immunoSEQ multiplex PCR. The repertoire consists of 90,000 to 120,000 clones, with 80% to 90% occurring once and the leading ten covering about 16%. Input material: blood. The receptors originated from a person between 18 and 75 years old in good health. Each CDR3 is given with its conserved first and last residue. D genes are given only for firm matches. Clone sizes are given selectively: once, few, many, or a class where the clone is expanded.

j_call clone_size d_call v_call cdr3_aa cdr3_nt
TRBJ1-6 . TRBD1 TRBV19 CASSSYLRDRGDNSPLHF TGTGCCAGTAGTTCGTATCTCCGGGACAGGGGGGATAATTCACCCCTCCACTTT
TRBJ1-1 . TRBD1 TRBV28 CASSLSGGLGTVNTEAFF TGTGCCAGCAGTTTATCGGGGGGCTTGGGGACAGTGAACACTGAAGCTTTCTTT
TRBJ1-1 . . TRBV19 CASNPAGNTEAFF TGTGCCAGTAACCCGGCAGGTAACACTGAAGCTTTCTTT
TRBJ2-5 once TRBD2 TRBV7-2 CASSLKDSGGGQETQYF TGTGCCAGCAGCCTGAAGGATAGCGGGGGGGGACAAGAGACCCAGTACTTC
TRBJ1-1 . TRBD1 TRBV29-1 CSVEGRGQLGGNTEAFF TGCAGCGTTGAAGGAAGGGGACAGCTAGGCGGGAACACTGAAGCTTTCTTT
TRBJ1-1 few TRBD1 TRBV5-1 CASSPGTAKWNTEAFF TGCGCCAGCAGCCCCGGGACAGCAAAATGGAACACTGAAGCTTTCTTT
TRBJ2-5 . . TRBV9 CASSVASLAGETQYF TGTGCCAGCAGCGTAGCTTCATTGGCGGGCGAGACCCAGTACTTC
TRBJ2-7 . TRBD2 TRBV11-2 CASSNGGGLSYEQYF TGTGCCAGCAGCAACGGGGGGGGTCTCTCCTACGAGCAGTACTTC
TRBJ2-7 . . TRBV5-1 CASSLTGGPYEQYF TGCGCCAGCAGCTTGACCGGGGGGCCCTACGAGCAGTACTTC
TRBJ2-2 . . TRBV4-3 CASSQVGQAVYAGELFF TGCGCCAGCAGCCAAGTGGGGCAGGCGGTTTACGCCGGGGAGCTGTTTTTT
TRBJ2-3 once . TRBV7-9 CASSVTRESFTDTQYF TGTGCCAGCAGCGTGACTAGGGAATCATTCACAGATACGCAGTATTTT
TRBJ2-7 . TRBD2 TRBV6-5 CASRTSGAYEQYF TGTGCCAGCAGGACTAGCGGGGCCTACGAGCAGTACTTC
TRBJ2-5 . . TRBV7-9 CASSSQKIQETQYF TGTGCCAGCAGCTCGCAGAAGATCCAAGAGACCCAGTACTTC
TRBJ2-7 . . TRBV4-3 CASSQDPSGREYEQYF TGCGCCAGCAGCCAAGATCCTTCAGGAAGGGAGTACGAGCAGTACTTC
TRBJ1-2 once TRBD1 TRBV15 CATSSSRDRGYGYTF TGTGCCACCAGCAGTTCGCGTGACAGGGGCTATGGCTACACCTTC
TRBJ2-5 . . TRBV9 CASSVSGTQETQYF TGTGCCAGCAGCGTTTCGGGGACCCAAGAGACCCAGTACTTC